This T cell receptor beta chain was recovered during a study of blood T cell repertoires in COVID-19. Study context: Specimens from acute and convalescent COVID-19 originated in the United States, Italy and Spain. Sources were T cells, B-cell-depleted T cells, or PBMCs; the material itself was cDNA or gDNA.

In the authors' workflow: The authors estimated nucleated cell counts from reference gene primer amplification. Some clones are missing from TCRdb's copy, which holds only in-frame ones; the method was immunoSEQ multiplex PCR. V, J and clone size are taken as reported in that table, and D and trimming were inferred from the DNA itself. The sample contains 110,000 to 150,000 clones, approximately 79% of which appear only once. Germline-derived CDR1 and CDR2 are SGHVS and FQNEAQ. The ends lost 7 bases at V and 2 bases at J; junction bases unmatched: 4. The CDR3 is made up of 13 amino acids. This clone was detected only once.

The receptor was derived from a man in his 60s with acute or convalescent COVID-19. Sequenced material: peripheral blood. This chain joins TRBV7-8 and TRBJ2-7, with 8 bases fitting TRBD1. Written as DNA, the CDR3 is TGTGCCAGCAACCAGGGGGCAACCTACGAGCAGTACTTC. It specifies CASNQGATYEQYF.